Below, 11 T cell receptor beta chains from the same sample are listed, as sequenced in a study of blood T cell repertoires in COVID-19. The method was immunoSEQ multiplex PCR; TCRdb's version includes in-frame clones alone and lacks a portion of them. The table has some 250,000 clones, under 85% seen once. The sequenced sample was peripheral blood. The receptors here all came from a man aged 25 to 40 who had recovered from COVID-19.

The chain couples TRBV7-2 to TRBJ2-4; 8 nucleotides align to TRBD2. The junction had 9 bases not matched to a gene; V was cut back by 5 bases and J by 3 bases. This CDR3 spans 16 amino acids. The germline gives CDR1 SGHTA, CDR2 FQGNSA. The chain's CDR3 is CASSPAASGYKNIQYF. The CDR3, as DNA: TGTGCCAGCAGCCCAGCGGCTAGCGGGTACAAAAACATTCAGTACTTC.

CDR3 loop: CASSQDYAPLHF. The CDR3, as DNA: TGTGCCAGCAGCCAAGATTATGCACCCCTCCACTTT. The rearrangement links TRBV14 to TRBJ1-6; D is ambiguous. CDR1 SGHDN and CDR2 FVKESK come from the germline V gene. The CDR3 is made up of 12 amino acids. Trimming took off 0 bases at V and 11 bases at J, with 5 bases between the two ends.

The chain uses TRBV5-5 and TRBJ2-7; a weak D match, TRBD1 (5 bases). The CDR3 contains 13 residues. Between the trimmed V and J ends, which lost 4 bases and 2 bases, there was a span of 10 bases. The germline gives CDR1 SGHKS, CDR2 YYEKEE (reference sequence). In DNA form, the CDR3 reads TGTGCCAGCAGCCAGACAGACACCTACGAGCAGTACTTC. Translation gives CASSQTDTYEQYF. Together with reference TRBV5-5 and TRBJ2-7, the CDR3 gives the full variable domain: DAGVTQSPTHLIKTRGQQVTLRCSPISGHKSVSWYQQVLGQGPQFIFQYYEKEERGRGNFPDRFSARQFPNYSSELNVNALLLGDSALYLCASSQTDTYEQYFGPGTRLTVT.

As concerns this clone: The junction shows a germline mismatch at one end, possibly a read error. V is TRBV13 and J is TRBJ1-6; 10 positions match TRBD1. The germline V gene encodes CDR1 PRHDT and CDR2 FYEKMQ (reference sequence). The CDR3 consists of 17 residues. DNA for the CDR3: TGTGCCAGCAGCCAACGACTGACAGGGGGCTATGATTCACCCCTCCACTTT. Translating gives CASSQRLTGGYDSPLHF.

This clone was counted a single time. V gene TRBV6-2 or TRBV6-3 combines with J gene TRBJ2-7, with TRBD1 matching 10 bases. Per germline, CDR1 MNHEY and CDR2 SVGEGT. This CDR3 has 13 residues. J lost 3 bases, V lost 6 bases, and 2 bases had no gene match. The CDR3 DNA is TGTGCCAGCAGCAGGGACAGGGGCTACGAGCAGTACGTC. Its translation: CASSRDRGYEQYV.

This clone was found once. The chain links TRBV19 to TRBJ1-3, with 9 bases fitting TRBD1. The CDR3 has 15 amino acids. The junction had 8 bases not matched to a gene; V was cut back by 4 bases and J by 7 bases. Germline V gives CDR1 LNHDA, CDR2 SQIVND (reference sequence). The CDR3: CASSTWDRAPNTIYF. The CDR3 nucleotides are TGTGCCAGTAGTACCTGGGACAGGGCGCCGAACACCATATATTTT.

The sample holds one count of this clone. This chain connects TRBV2 to TRBJ2-7, with 9 positions matching TRBD1. V shed 4 bases and J 6 bases; nucleotides not matched to a gene: 7. In germline, CDR1 is SNHLY, CDR2 FYNNEI. This CDR3 comprises 14 residues. The DNA for the CDR3 is TGTGCCAGCAGTGGACCGGGACAGGGCGGCGAGCAGTACGTC. Residues: CASSGPGQGGEQYV.

The chain has TRBV7-9 and TRBJ1-1; D not certain. This CDR3 spans 13 amino acids. V was clipped by 5 bases and J by 0 bases, with 7 bases between them. CDR1 and CDR2 from the germline V gene are SEHNR and FQNEAQ (reference sequence). The CDR3 nucleotides are TGTGCCAGCAGCCCCCCAGTGAACACTGAAGCTTTCTTT. This sequence encodes CASSPPVNTEAFF.

This clone has just a few counts. The chain employs TRBV20-1 and TRBJ2-1; possibly TRBD1 for D (5 bases). V shed 5 bases and J shed 9 bases, with 8 bases lying between them. CDR1 and CDR2 (germline): DFQATT, SNEGSKA (reference sequence). The CDR3 is made up of 10 amino acids. The CDR3: CSADRGEQFF. CDR3 bases: TGCAGTGCTGATAGGGGTGAGCAGTTCTTC.

The chain joins TRBV11-2 to TRBJ2-3, with unresolved D. Trimming took 6 bases from V and 4 from J, leaving 11 bases between them. The CDR3 is 13 residues long. CDR1 and CDR2 (germline): SGHAT, FQNNGV. The CDR3 region is CASSSATADTQYF. CDR3 sequence (DNA): TGTGCCAGCAGTTCCGCTACAGCAGATACGCAGTATTTT.

DNA of the CDR3: TGTGCCAGCAGCCCCCGTTTCTTCGCCAAAAACATTCAGTACTTC. Its protein is CASSPRFFAKNIQYF. The chain is built from TRBV7-8 and TRBJ2-4; D gene uncertain. The CDR3 covers 15 residues. Between the trimmed V and J ends, which lost 5 bases and 1 base, there was a span of 12 bases. Per germline, CDR1 SGHVS and CDR2 FQNEAQ. Supplemented by reference TRBV7-8 and TRBJ2-4, the full variable domain reads GAGVSQSPRYKVAKRGQDVALRCDPISGHVSLFWYQQALGQGPEFLTYFQNEAQLDKSGLPSDRFFAERPEGSVSTLKIQRTQQEDSAVYLCASSPRFFAKNIQYFGAGTRLSVL.